This T cell receptor (beta chain) was identified during a study of identical twins. Overall study results and limits: Beta clonotypes that were abundant in cord blood contained fewer insertions, a pattern absent from memory repertoires.

A single record per CDR3 protein comes from TCRdb applying MiXCR to the 5' RACE reads. Of hundreds of thousands of distinct CDR3 sequences listed, 15% to 20% were seen once; the top ten hold roughly 13%. A note on this clonotype: Antigen: not known.

Only healthy Caucasians were enrolled as donors. The germline CDR1 and CDR2 sequences are SGHRS and YFSETQ. The CDR3 has 15 amino acids. Trimming took 6 bases from V and 5 from J; bases not matched to a gene: 13. This sample also appeared in a second study, on T cells expressing NK-cell markers.

Sequencing was carried out using PBMCs. V gene TRBV5-1 combines with J gene TRBJ2-5, with 7 positions matching TRBD2. This sequence was found in a woman aged 18-35 years in good health. CDR3 sequence reads: CASTKGAGFGETQYF. The CDR3 DNA follows: TGCGCCAGCACCAAAGGAGCGGGGTTTGGGGAGACCCAGTACTTC. Together with reference TRBV5-1 and TRBJ2-5, the CDR3 gives the full variable domain: KAGVTQTPRYLIKTRGQQVTLSCSPISGHRSVSWYQQTPGQGLQFLFEYFSETQRNKGNFPGRFSGRQFSNSRSEMNVSTLELGDSALYLCASTKGAGFGETQYFGPGTRLLVL.